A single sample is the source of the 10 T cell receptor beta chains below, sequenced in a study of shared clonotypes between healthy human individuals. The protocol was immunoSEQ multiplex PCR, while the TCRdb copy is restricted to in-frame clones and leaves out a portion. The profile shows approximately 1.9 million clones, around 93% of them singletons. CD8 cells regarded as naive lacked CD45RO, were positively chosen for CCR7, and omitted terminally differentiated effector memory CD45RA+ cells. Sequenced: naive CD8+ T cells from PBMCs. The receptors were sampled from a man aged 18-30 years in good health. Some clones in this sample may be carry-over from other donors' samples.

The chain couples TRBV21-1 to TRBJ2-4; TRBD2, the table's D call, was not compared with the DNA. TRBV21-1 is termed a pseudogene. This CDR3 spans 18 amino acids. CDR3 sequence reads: CASSPPLGMGGLGNIQYF. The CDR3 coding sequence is TGTGCCAGCAGCCCGCCCCTTGGGATGGGAGGGTTGGGTAACATTCAGTACTTC.

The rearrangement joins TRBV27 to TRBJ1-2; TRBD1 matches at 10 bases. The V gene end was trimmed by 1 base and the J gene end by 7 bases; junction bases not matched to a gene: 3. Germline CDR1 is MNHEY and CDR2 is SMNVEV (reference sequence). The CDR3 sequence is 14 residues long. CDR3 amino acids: CASSLYRTGGGYTF. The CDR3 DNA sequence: TGTGCCAGCAGTTTATATAGGACAGGGGGTGGCTACACCTTC.

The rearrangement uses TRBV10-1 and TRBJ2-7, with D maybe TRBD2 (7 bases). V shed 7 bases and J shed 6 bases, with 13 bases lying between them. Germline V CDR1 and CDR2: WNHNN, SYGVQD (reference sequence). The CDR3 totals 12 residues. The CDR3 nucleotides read TGCGCCAGCACGAGGGGGGAGGGCGAGCAGTACTTC. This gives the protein CASTRGEGEQYF.

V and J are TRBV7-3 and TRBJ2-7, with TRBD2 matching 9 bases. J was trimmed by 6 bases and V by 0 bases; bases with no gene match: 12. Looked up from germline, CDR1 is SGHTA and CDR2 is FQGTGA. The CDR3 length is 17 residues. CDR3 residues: CASSLTDGGRASGEQYF. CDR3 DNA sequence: TGTGCCAGCAGCTTAACCGATGGCGGGAGGGCCTCGGGCGAGCAGTACTTC. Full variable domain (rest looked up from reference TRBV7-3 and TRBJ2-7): GAGVSQTPSNKVTEKGKYVELRCDPISGHTALYWYRQSLGQGPEFLIYFQGTGAADDSGLPNDRFFAVRPEGSVSTLKIQRTERGDSAVYLCASSLTDGGRASGEQYFGPGTRLTVT.

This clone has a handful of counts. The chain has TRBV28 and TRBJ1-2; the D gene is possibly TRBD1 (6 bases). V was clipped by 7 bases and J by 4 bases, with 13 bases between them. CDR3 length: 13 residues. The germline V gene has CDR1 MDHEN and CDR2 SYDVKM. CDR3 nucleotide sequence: TGTGCCAGCACCCTGGGGGGCGCCTATGGCTACACCTTC. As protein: CASTLGGAYGYTF.

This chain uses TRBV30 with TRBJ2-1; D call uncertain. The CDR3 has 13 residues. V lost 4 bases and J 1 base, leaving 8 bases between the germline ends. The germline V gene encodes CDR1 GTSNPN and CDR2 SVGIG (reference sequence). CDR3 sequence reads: CAWTGGSYNEQFF. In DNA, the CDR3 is TGTGCCTGGACGGGTGGGTCCTACAATGAGCAGTTCTTC.

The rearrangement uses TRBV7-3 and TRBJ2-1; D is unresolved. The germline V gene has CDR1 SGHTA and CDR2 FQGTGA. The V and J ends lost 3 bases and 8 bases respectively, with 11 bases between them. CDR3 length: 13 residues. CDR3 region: CASSFVFWDEQFF. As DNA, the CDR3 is TGTGCCAGCAGCTTCGTATTCTGGGATGAGCAGTTCTTC.

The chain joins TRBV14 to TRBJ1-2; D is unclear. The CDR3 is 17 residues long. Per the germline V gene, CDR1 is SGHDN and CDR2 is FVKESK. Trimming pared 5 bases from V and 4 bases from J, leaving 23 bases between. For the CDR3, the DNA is TGTGCCAGCAGCTCCCGGTTGAACAGTCCCCTCGCCTATGGCTACACCTTC. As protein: CASSSRLNSPLAYGYTF.

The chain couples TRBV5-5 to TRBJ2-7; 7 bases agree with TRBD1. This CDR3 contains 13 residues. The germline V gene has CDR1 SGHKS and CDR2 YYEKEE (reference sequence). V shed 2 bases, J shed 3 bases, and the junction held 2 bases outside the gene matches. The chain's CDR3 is CASSFGTVYEQYF. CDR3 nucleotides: TGTGCCAGCAGCTTCGGGACAGTCTACGAGCAGTACTTC.

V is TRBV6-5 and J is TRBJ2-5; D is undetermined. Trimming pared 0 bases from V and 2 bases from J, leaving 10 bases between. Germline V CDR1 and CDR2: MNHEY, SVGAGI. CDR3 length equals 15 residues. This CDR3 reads CASSYSGVGQETQYF. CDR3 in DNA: TGTGCCAGCAGTTACTCTGGGGTAGGACAAGAGACCCAGTACTTC.